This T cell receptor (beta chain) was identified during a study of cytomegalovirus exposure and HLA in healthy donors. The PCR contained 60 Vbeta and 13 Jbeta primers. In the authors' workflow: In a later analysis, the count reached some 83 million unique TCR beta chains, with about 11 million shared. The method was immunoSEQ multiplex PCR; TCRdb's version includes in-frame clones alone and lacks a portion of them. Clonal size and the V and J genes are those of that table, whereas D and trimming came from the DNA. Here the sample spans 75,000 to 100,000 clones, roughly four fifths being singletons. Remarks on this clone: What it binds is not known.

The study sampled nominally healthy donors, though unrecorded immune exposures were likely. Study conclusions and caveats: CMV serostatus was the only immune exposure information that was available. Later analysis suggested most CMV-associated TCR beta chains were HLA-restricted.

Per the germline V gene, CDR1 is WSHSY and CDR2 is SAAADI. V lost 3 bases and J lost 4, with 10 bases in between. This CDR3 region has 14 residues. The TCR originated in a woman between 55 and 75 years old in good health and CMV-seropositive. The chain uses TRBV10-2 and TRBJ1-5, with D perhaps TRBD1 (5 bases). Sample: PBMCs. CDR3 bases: TGCGCCAGCAGTGATCGACAGCGTAATCAGCCCCAGCATTTT. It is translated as CASSDRQRNQPQHF.